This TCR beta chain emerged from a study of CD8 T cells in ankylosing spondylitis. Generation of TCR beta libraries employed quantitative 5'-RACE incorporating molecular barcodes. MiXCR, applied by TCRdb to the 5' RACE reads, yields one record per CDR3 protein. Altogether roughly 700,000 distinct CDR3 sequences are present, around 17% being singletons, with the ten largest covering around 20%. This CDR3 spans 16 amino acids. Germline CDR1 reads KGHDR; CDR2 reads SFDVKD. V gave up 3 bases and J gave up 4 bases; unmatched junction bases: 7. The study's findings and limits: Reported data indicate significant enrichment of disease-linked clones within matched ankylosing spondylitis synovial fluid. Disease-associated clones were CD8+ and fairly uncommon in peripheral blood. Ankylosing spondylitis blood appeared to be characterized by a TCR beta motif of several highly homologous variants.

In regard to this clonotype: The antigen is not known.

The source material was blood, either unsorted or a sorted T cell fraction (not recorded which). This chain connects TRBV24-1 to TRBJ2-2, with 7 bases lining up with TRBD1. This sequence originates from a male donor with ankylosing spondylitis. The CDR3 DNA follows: TGTGCCACCAGTGATGAAAGGACAGGCGTCACCGGGGAGCTGTTTTTT. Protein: CATSDERTGVTGELFF.